The rows below give T cell receptor beta chains drawn from one sample of a study of control samples from healthy donors and cancer patients. The repertoire was sequenced with immunoSEQ multiplex PCR; TCRdb's copy has only in-frame clones and lacks some. Of fewer than 120,000 clones in the sample, approximately 87% were seen once. The sequenced sample consisted of PBMCs. The receptors stem from an older woman with lung cancer. Each CDR3 is given with its conserved first and last residue. The order of the fields is CDR3 DNA, CDR3 protein, J gene, clone size, V gene, D gene. D genes are given only for firm matches. Only some rows state a clone size, as once, few, many or a class for expanded clones.

CDR3 DNA: TGTGCCACCGAGGGAGGGTGGGACAATGAGCAGTTCTTC
CDR3 protein: CATEGGWDNEQFF
J gene: TRBJ2-1
clone size: .
V gene: TRBV24-1
D gene: TRBD2

CDR3 DNA: TGCGCCAGCAGCTTACAGGGGGAGGATCAGCCCCAGCATTTT
CDR3 protein: CASSLQGEDQPQHF
J gene: TRBJ1-5
clone size: .
V gene: TRBV5-1
D gene: TRBD1

CDR3 DNA: TGTGCCAGCAGCTCTCCAGGGATGAACACCGGGGAGCTGTTTTTT
CDR3 protein: CASSSPGMNTGELFF
J gene: TRBJ2-2
clone size: once
V gene: TRBV13
D gene: .

CDR3 DNA: TGTGCCAGCAGGGATGGGACAGTAGCTGAAAAACTGTTTTTT
CDR3 protein: CASRDGTVAEKLFF
J gene: TRBJ1-4
clone size: .
V gene: TRBV6-5
D gene: TRBD1

CDR3 DNA: TGTGCCAGCTCACCGACAGGGGACGGCTCTGGGGCCAACGTCCTGACTTTC
CDR3 protein: CASSPTGDGSGANVLTF
J gene: TRBJ2-6
clone size: .
V gene: TRBV18
D gene: TRBD1

CDR3 DNA: TGTGCCAGCACCCCGGGGGGTGGTGGTTCACCCCTCCACTTT
CDR3 protein: CASTPGGGGSPLHF
J gene: TRBJ1-6
clone size: .
V gene: TRBV7-9
D gene: .

CDR3 DNA: TGTGCCAGCAGCGTGGGTAGCGAGGCCTACGAGCAGTACTTC
CDR3 protein: CASSVGSEAYEQYF
J gene: TRBJ2-7
clone size: .
V gene: TRBV9
D gene: .

CDR3 DNA: TGTGCCAGCAGCTTTAAGCGGGGGCGCACACTAAGCACAGATACGCAGTATTTT
CDR3 protein: CASSFKRGRTLSTDTQYF
J gene: TRBJ2-3
clone size: .
V gene: TRBV7-2
D gene: TRBD2

CDR3 DNA: TGTGCCAGTAGTATAGATTTTGGAGGGTTACACAGGGAGCAGTTCTTC
CDR3 protein: CASSIDFGGLHREQFF
J gene: TRBJ2-1
clone size: medium-sized
V gene: TRBV19
D gene: .

CDR3 DNA: TGTGCCAGTAGCAGTGGATCGACAGGGAGGTGGACTGAAGCTTTCTTT
CDR3 protein: CASSSGSTGRWTEAFF
J gene: TRBJ1-1
clone size: .
V gene: TRBV19
D gene: TRBD1

CDR3 DNA: TGCGCCAGCAGCTTCGGGAGCTCCTACAATGAGCAGTTCTTC
CDR3 protein: CASSFGSSYNEQFF
J gene: TRBJ2-1
clone size: .
V gene: TRBV5-1
D gene: .

CDR3 DNA: TGTGCCAACCCCAGCTACAATGAGCAGTTCTTC
CDR3 protein: CANPSYNEQFF
J gene: TRBJ2-1
clone size: .
V gene: TRBV12-3/TRBV12-4
D gene: .

CDR3 DNA: TGTGCCACCAGCAGGACCGGGACAGGGACCACTGAAGCTTTCTTT
CDR3 protein: CATSRTGTGTTEAFF
J gene: TRBJ1-1
clone size: .
V gene: TRBV15
D gene: TRBD1

CDR3 DNA: TGTGCCAGCACCGGGGGGTACCAAGAGACCCAGTACTTC
CDR3 protein: CASTGGYQETQYF
J gene: TRBJ2-5
clone size: .
V gene: TRBV27
D gene: TRBD2

CDR3 DNA: TGCAGCGTAAGGACAGGGGGCCTTGACACTGAAGCTTTCTTT
CDR3 protein: CSVRTGGLDTEAFF
J gene: TRBJ1-1
clone size: .
V gene: TRBV29-1
D gene: TRBD1

CDR3 DNA: TGTGCCAGCAGCTTAGCGGTCGAGGGACAGCAAGAGACCCAGTACTTC
CDR3 protein: CASSLAVEGQQETQYF
J gene: TRBJ2-5
clone size: .
V gene: TRBV7-9
D gene: TRBD1

CDR3 DNA: TGTGCCAGCAGCTTAAATAGCGGGAGATACAATGAGCAGTTCTTC
CDR3 protein: CASSLNSGRYNEQFF
J gene: TRBJ2-1
clone size: .
V gene: TRBV11-2
D gene: TRBD2

CDR3 DNA: TGTGCCAGTAATCTCGGGGAAGACTTAAATTCACCCCTCCACTTT
CDR3 protein: CASNLGEDLNSPLHF
J gene: TRBJ1-6
clone size: .
V gene: TRBV19
D gene: .

CDR3 DNA: TGTGCCAGTAATACCGGGACAGGAACTTCTCCTGCTGGCTACACCTTC
CDR3 protein: CASNTGTGTSPAGYTF
J gene: TRBJ1-2
clone size: once
V gene: TRBV19
D gene: TRBD1

CDR3 DNA: TGTGCCAGTAGTAGGGACAGGGTGAACACTGAAGCTTTCTTT
CDR3 protein: CASSRDRVNTEAFF
J gene: TRBJ1-1
clone size: .
V gene: TRBV19
D gene: TRBD1

CDR3 DNA: TGTGCCAGCAGCCCCCAACAGGAAAATGAGCAGTTCTTC
CDR3 protein: CASSPQQENEQFF
J gene: TRBJ2-1
clone size: .
V gene: TRBV14
D gene: .

CDR3 DNA: TGTGCCAGCAGCCCGGAGCGGGAGAGGTTTGGGGGGCAGTTCTTC
CDR3 protein: CASSPERERFGGQFF
J gene: TRBJ2-1
clone size: once
V gene: TRBV9
D gene: TRBD2

CDR3 DNA: TGTGCCAGCAGTGAATACACAGCAACTAATGAAAAACTGTTTTTT
CDR3 protein: CASSEYTATNEKLFF
J gene: TRBJ1-4
clone size: once
V gene: TRBV2
D gene: .

CDR3 DNA: TGTGCCAGCAGCTTAGCGGGGCTAGCGGCCCGACAGTTCTTC
CDR3 protein: CASSLAGLAARQFF
J gene: TRBJ2-1
clone size: .
V gene: TRBV7-9
D gene: TRBD2

CDR3 DNA: TGTGCCGGCTCACCTCCCCCAGGGGGCTCCTACAATGAGCAGTTCTTC
CDR3 protein: CAGSPPPGGSYNEQFF
J gene: TRBJ2-1
clone size: .
V gene: TRBV18
D gene: TRBD1

CDR3 DNA: TGTGCCAGCAGCCTGGGACAGACAAATTCACCCCTCCACTTT
CDR3 protein: CASSLGQTNSPLHF
J gene: TRBJ1-6
clone size: .
V gene: TRBV3-1/TRBV3-2
D gene: TRBD1

CDR3 DNA: TGTGCCAGCAGTCCGATCCGGGACGGCGAGCAGTACTTC
CDR3 protein: CASSPIRDGEQYF
J gene: TRBJ2-7
clone size: .
V gene: TRBV6-2/TRBV6-3
D gene: .

CDR3 DNA: TGTGCCAGCAGGGGGAATCAGCCCCAGCATTTT
CDR3 protein: CASRGNQPQHF
J gene: TRBJ1-5
clone size: few
V gene: TRBV6-6
D gene: .

CDR3 DNA: TGTGCCAGCAGCTCTTGGCCCCGAGGGAGCTCCTACGAGCAGTACTTC
CDR3 protein: CASSSWPRGSSYEQYF
J gene: TRBJ2-7
clone size: .
V gene: TRBV7-6
D gene: .

CDR3 DNA: TGTGCCAGCAGTGAGGGCATAAACTACGAGCAGTACTTC
CDR3 protein: CASSEGINYEQYF
J gene: TRBJ2-7
clone size: .
V gene: TRBV6-1
D gene: .

CDR3 DNA: TGTGCCAGCAGCTTTGGACAGTTATACCAAGAGACCCAGTACTTC
CDR3 protein: CASSFGQLYQETQYF
J gene: TRBJ2-5
clone size: .
V gene: TRBV11-2
D gene: .

CDR3 DNA: TGCAGCGTTGAGAACACTGAAGCTTTCTTT
CDR3 protein: CSVENTEAFF
J gene: TRBJ1-1
clone size: .
V gene: TRBV29-1
D gene: .

CDR3 DNA: TGTGCCAGCAGTGCCCGAGTTGGGGAAAAACTGTTTTTT
CDR3 protein: CASSARVGEKLFF
J gene: TRBJ1-4
clone size: .
V gene: TRBV12-3/TRBV12-4
D gene: .

CDR3 DNA: TGCGCCAGCAGCTTGGCCAGGGATAATTCACCCCTCCACTTT
CDR3 protein: CASSLARDNSPLHF
J gene: TRBJ1-6
clone size: .
V gene: TRBV5-1
D gene: .

CDR3 DNA: TGCGCCAGCAGCTTGGAAGGGAACTCTGGGGCCAACGTCCTGACTTTC
CDR3 protein: CASSLEGNSGANVLTF
J gene: TRBJ2-6
clone size: .
V gene: TRBV5-1
D gene: .

CDR3 DNA: TGTGCCAGCAGTCCAGGACAGGCGAACTACGAGCAGTACTTC
CDR3 protein: CASSPGQANYEQYF
J gene: TRBJ2-7
clone size: .
V gene: TRBV6-5
D gene: TRBD1

CDR3 DNA: TGTGCCAGCAGTTTAAAAGATACGCAGTATTTT
CDR3 protein: CASSLKDTQYF
J gene: TRBJ2-3
clone size: .
V gene: TRBV27
D gene: .

CDR3 DNA: TGTGCCAGCAGTTTGTATGGAGACTACGAGCAGTACTTC
CDR3 protein: CASSLYGDYEQYF
J gene: TRBJ2-7
clone size: .
V gene: TRBV6-5
D gene: .

CDR3 DNA: TGTGCCAGCAGCCAGCCCCCGAGCCTAGCGGGAAAAAATGAGCAGTTCTTC
CDR3 protein: CASSQPPSLAGKNEQFF
J gene: TRBJ2-1
clone size: .
V gene: TRBV7-3
D gene: TRBD2

CDR3 DNA: TGTGCCAGCAGTTCTGTCCGCTACGAGCAGTACTTC
CDR3 protein: CASSSVRYEQYF
J gene: TRBJ2-7
clone size: .
V gene: TRBV12-3/TRBV12-4
D gene: .

CDR3 DNA: TGCGCCAGCAGCTTAGGAGGGGGCAATCAGCCCCAGCATTTT
CDR3 protein: CASSLGGGNQPQHF
J gene: TRBJ1-5
clone size: .
V gene: TRBV5-1
D gene: .

CDR3 DNA: TGTGCCAGCAGCCAAGACTTCCTGAGCGGGGGTGGCACGCAGTATTTT
CDR3 protein: CASSQDFLSGGGTQYF
J gene: TRBJ2-3
clone size: .
V gene: TRBV3-1/TRBV3-2
D gene: TRBD2

CDR3 DNA: TGTGCCAGCAGTTTTGAGCGTTCCACAGATACGCAGTATTTT
CDR3 protein: CASSFERSTDTQYF
J gene: TRBJ2-3
clone size: .
V gene: TRBV27
D gene: .